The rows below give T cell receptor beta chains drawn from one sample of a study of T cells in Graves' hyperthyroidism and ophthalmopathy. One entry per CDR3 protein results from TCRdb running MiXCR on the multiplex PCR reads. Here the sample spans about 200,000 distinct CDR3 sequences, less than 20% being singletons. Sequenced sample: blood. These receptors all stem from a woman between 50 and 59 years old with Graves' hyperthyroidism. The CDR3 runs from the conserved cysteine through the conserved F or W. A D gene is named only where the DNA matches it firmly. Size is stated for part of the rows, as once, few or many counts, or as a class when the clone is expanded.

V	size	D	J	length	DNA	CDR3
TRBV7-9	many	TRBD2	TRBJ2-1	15	TGTGCCAGCTCCGGGACTAGCGGGAGGGTGGATGAGCAGTTCTTC	CASSGTSGRVDEQFF
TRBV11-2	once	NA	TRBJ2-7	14	TGTGCCAGCAGCTTAGATTGGGGGCAAGGGGAGCAGTACTTC	CASSLDWGQGEQYF
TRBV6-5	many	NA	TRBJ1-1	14	TGTGCCAGCAGTTTCTCAAGGAGTCGCACTGAAGCTTTCTTT	CASSFSRSRTEAFF
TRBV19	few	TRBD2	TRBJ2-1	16	TGTGCCAGTACCCTCGGGACTAGCGGGAGCTTCGGTGAGCAGTTCTTC	CASTLGTSGSFGEQFF
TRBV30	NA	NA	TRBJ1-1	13	TGTGCCTGGAGGAAGGGGATGAACACTGAAGCTTTCTTT	CAWRKGMNTEAFF
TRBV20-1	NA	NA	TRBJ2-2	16	TGCAGTGCTAGAGACCTAGCCATAGGGAACACCGGGGAGCTGTTTTTT	CSARDLAIGNTGELFF
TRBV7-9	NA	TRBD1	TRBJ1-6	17	TGTGCCAGCAGCCCCACAGGGGGGCCGTTAAATAATTCACCCCTCCACTTT	CASSPTGGPLNNSPLHF
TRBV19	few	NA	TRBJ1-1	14	TGTGCCAGTAAGGGGGGGGTCCTTGACACTGAAGCTTTCTTT	CASKGGVLDTEAFF
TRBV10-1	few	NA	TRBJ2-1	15	TGCGCCAGCATCCAACGGCGAGGCTCCTACAATGAGCAGTTCTTC	CASIQRRGSYNEQFF
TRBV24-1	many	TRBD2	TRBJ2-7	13	TGTGCCACCAGTGGCGGGAGGATCGACGAGCAGTACTTC	CATSGGRIDEQYF
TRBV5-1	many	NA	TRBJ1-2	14	TGCGCCAGCAGAAGAGAGGGCGCTAACTATGGCTACACCTTC	CASRREGANYGYTF
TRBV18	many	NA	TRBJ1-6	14	TGTGCCAGCTCCCCGGGACAAGATAATTCACCCCTCCACTTT	CASSPGQDNSPLHF
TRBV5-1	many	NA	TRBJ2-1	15	TGCGCCAGCAGCTTGGATTCTAGACAGGCCCCGGAGCAGTTCTTC	CASSLDSRQAPEQFF
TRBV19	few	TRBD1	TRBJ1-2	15	TGTGCCAGTAGTATAGCCCGGGACAGAGTCTATGGCTACACCTTC	CASSIARDRVYGYTF
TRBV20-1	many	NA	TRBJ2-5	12	TGCAGTGTGTACGTCCCTGGGGAGACCCAGTACTTC	CSVYVPGETQYF
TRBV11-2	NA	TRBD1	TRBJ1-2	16	TGTGCCAGCAGCCTAGAGGGGACAGGGGGCAACTATGGCTACACCTTC	CASSLEGTGGNYGYTF
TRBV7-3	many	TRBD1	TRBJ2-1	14	TGTGCCAGCAGCTTAGACAGGGTTGGCAATGAGCAGTTCTTC	CASSLDRVGNEQFF
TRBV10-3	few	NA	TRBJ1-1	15	TGTGCCATCAGTGTGGGAACTATTGAACCCACTGAAGCTTTCTTT	CAISVGTIEPTEAFF
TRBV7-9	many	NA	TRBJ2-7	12	TGTGCCAGCAGCCAGGACCATTACGAGCAGTACTTC	CASSQDHYEQYF
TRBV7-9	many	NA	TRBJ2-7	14	TGTGCCAGCAGCTTAAGAGGGGCGGCCTACGAGCAGTACTTC	CASSLRGAAYEQYF
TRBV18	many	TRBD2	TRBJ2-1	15	TGTGCCAGCTCACCAGTTAGCGGGCCCACTAATGAGCAGTTCTTC	CASSPVSGPTNEQFF
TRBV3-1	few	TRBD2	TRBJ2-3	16	TGTGCCAGCAGCCCAGGACTAGCGGGAGCATCAGATACGCAGTATTTT	CASSPGLAGASDTQYF
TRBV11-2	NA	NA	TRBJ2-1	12	TGTGCCAGCAGCCCGACAGAATATGAGCAGTTCTTC	CASSPTEYEQFF
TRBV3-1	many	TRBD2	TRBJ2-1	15	TGTGCCAGCAGCCGGGGGGGGAGGTTTTACAATGAGCAGTTCTTC	CASSRGGRFYNEQFF
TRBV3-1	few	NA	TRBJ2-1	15	TGTGCCAGCAGCTCGGAGGGCCAAGGCTACAATGAGCAGTTCTTC	CASSSEGQGYNEQFF
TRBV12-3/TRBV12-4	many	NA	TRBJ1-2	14	TGTGCCAGCAGTTTACGGATAGTCGGGGGTGGCTACACCTTC	CASSLRIVGGGYTF
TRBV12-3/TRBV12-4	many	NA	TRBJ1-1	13	TGTGCCAGCAGCCAGGGAAAGGACACTGAAGCTTTCTTT	CASSQGKDTEAFF
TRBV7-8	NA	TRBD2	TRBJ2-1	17	TGTGCCAGCAGGTTTAGCCCCCTAAGCGGGAGGAGAAATGAGCAGTTCTTC	CASRFSPLSGRRNEQFF
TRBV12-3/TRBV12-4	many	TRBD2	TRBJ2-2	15	TGTGCCAGCAGACTAGCGGGAGGGAACACCGGGGAGCTGTTTTTT	CASRLAGGNTGELFF
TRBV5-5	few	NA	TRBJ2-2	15	TGTGCCAGCAGCACGACTGGCGGGGATACCGGGGAGCTGTTTTTT	CASSTTGGDTGELFF
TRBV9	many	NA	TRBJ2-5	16	TGTGCCAGCAGCAGACTCGAAGGACAACGCCAAGAGACCCAGTACTTC	CASSRLEGQRQETQYF
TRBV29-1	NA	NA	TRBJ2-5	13	TGCAGCGTTGAAGTAACAGGGTCAGAGACCCAGTACTTC	CSVEVTGSETQYF
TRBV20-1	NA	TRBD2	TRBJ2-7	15	TGCAGTGCTAGCCCGGGACTAGATTTAGGCTACGAGCAGTACTTC	CSASPGLDLGYEQYF
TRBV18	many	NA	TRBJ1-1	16	TGTGCCAGCTCACCGAGTAGTGGGGGGCTGAACACTGAAGCTTTCTTT	CASSPSSGGLNTEAFF
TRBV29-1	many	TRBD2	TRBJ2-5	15	TGCAGCGTTGACGGATGGCGGGAGGGTAAAGAGACCCAGTACTTC	CSVDGWREGKETQYF
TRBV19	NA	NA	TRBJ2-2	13	TGTGCCAGTAGGGCGGGACCCGGCGGGGAGCTGCTTTTT	CASRAGPGGELLF
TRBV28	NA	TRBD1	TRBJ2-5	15	TGTGTCAGCAGTTTTTCGGGACAGGGGGAAGAGACCCAGTACTTC	CVSSFSGQGEETQYF
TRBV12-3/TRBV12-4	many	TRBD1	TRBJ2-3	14	TGTGCCAGCAGTTCCGGGACAGCCCTTGATACGCAGTATTTT	CASSSGTALDTQYF
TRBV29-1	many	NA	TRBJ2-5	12	TGCAGCGTTGAGGCAGGGCCGAAGACCCAGTACTTC	CSVEAGPKTQYF
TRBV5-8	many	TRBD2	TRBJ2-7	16	TGTGCCAGCAGCTCCCGGACTAGCGGGAGGGCCTACGAGCAGTACTTC	CASSSRTSGRAYEQYF
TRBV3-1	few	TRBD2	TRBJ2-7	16	TGTGCCAGCAGCCAAGCGATTTTGGCGGGAGGATCCGAGCAGTACTTC	CASSQAILAGGSEQYF
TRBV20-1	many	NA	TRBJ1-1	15	TGCAGTGCTCCCTTGGCCGGACCCATGAACACTGAAGCTTTCTTT	CSAPLAGPMNTEAFF
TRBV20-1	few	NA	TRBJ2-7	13	TGCAGTGCTAGAGATACCAGTTCCTACGAGCAGTACTTC	CSARDTSSYEQYF
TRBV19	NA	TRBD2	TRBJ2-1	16	TGTGCCAGTAGTACCCCGGGAGGGGCTACCTACAATGAGCAGTTCTTC	CASSTPGGATYNEQFF
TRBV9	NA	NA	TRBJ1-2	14	TGTGCCAGCAGCGTAGCAAGGGGGAGTAATGGCTACACCTTC	CASSVARGSNGYTF
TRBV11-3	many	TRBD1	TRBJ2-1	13	TGTGCCAGCAGTTACAGGGGTAACAATGAGCAGTTTTTC	CASSYRGNNEQFF
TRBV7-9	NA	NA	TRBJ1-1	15	TGTGCCAGCAGATTAAAGGGCTACGGAAACACTGAAGCTTTCTTT	CASRLKGYGNTEAFF
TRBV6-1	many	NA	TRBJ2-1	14	TGTGCCAGCAGTTACCTGACCAGTTACAATGAGCAGTTCTTC	CASSYLTSYNEQFF
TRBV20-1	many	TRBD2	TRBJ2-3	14	TGCAGTGCCCCGGGACTAGCGGGAGAGGGTACGCAGTATTTT	CSAPGLAGEGTQYF
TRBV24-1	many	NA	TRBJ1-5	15	TGTGCCACCAGTGCAGGCAGGCGTAGCAATCAGCCCCAGCATTTT	CATSAGRRSNQPQHF